This T cell receptor beta chain was sequenced during a study of blood T cell repertoires in COVID-19. In the study overall: The United States, Italy and Spain supplied acute and convalescent COVID-19 samples.

The CDR3 totals 14 residues. Germline V lookup: CDR1 MNHEY, CDR2 SMNVEV (reference sequence). The J segment lost 2 bases and the V segment lost 5 bases, leaving 2 bases of the junction unmatched. Methods used by the authors: Cell counts per sample came from amplifying reference gene primers. Clones were read by immunoSEQ multiplex PCR, and TCRdb kept only the in-frame ones, dropping some. Clone size and V and J calls were adopted from that table, with D and trimming inferred from the DNA. The table has tens of thousands of clones, 76% seen once. Sample: peripheral blood. The rearrangement links TRBV27 to TRBJ2-1, with TRBD2 matching 8 bases. This TCR was sampled from a man between 65 and 85 years old with active or convalescent COVID-19. The CDR3 loop reads CASSKRGTYNEQFF. CDR3 nucleotides: TGTGCCAGCAGTAAGCGGGGGACCTACAATGAGCAGTTCTTC.